The 4 T cell receptor beta chains below come from one sample, sequenced in a study of CD8+ T cells in alopecia areata. Treatment reported: oral pan-JAK inhibitor, 5-10 mg twice daily. cDNA prepared by RNA extraction and subsequent reverse transcription served as the template for sequencing. TCRdb's copy holds only in-frame clones and misses some; the assay was immunoSEQ multiplex PCR. The table includes approximately 170,000 clones, 60% to 75% detected once. Here the sequenced sample was CD4+ T cells sorted from blood, taken at week 24, from a patient treated with tofacitinib. All receptors come from a human donor with alopecia areata.

The J gene is TRBJ2-2, the V gene TRBV5-1; tentatively, D is TRBD1 (5 bases). V shed 3 bases and J shed 5 bases, with 14 bases lying between them. Per germline, CDR1 SGHRS and CDR2 YFSETQ. The CDR3 length is 15 residues. CDR3 sequence (DNA): TGCGCCAGCAGCTACCAGGGCGATGGGACCGGGGAGCTGTTTTTT. Residues: CASSYQGDGTGELFF.

The genes are TRBV29-1 and TRBJ2-4, with D unresolved. CDR1 is SQVTM, CDR2 ANQGSEA, per germline. CDR3 length equals 13 residues. V shed 4 bases and J shed 1 base, with 8 bases lying between them. The CDR3: CSVGLGAKNIQYF. The CDR3 DNA reads TGCAGCGTTGGATTGGGCGCCAAAAACATTCAGTACTTC.

The rearrangement joins TRBV29-1 to TRBJ1-2, with 8 bases that match TRBD1. The CDR3 sequence is 11 residues long. V was clipped by 5 bases and J by 8 bases; unmatched bases: 4. In germline, CDR1 is SQVTM, CDR2 ANQGSEA. The CDR3 region is CSVRGQEGYTF. The CDR3 nucleotides are TGCAGCGTTAGGGGACAGGAGGGCTACACCTTC.

This chain connects TRBV30 to TRBJ2-7, with 8 positions matching TRBD1. This CDR3 region has 15 residues. The V gene end was trimmed by 2 bases and the J gene end by 0 bases; junction bases not matched to a gene: 6. Germline lookup yields CDR1 GTSNPN and CDR2 SVGIG (reference sequence). CDR3 bases: TGTGCCTGGAGTCAGGAGGACAGGGACTCCTACGAGCAGTACTTC. Its translation is CAWSQEDRDSYEQYF.